Shown below are 27 T cell receptor beta chains from a single sample sequenced in a study of blood T cell repertoires in COVID-19. The protocol was immunoSEQ multiplex PCR, while the TCRdb copy is restricted to in-frame clones and leaves out a portion. The profile covers tens of thousands of clones, with around 87% appearing a single time and approximately 2.9% taken by the ten largest. The sequenced sample was peripheral blood. These TCRs come from a man aged 45-60 years with acute or convalescent COVID-19.

This clone was recorded only once. The rearrangement joins TRBV2 to TRBJ2-7; 7 bases line up with TRBD1. V gave up 6 bases and J gave up 3 bases; unmatched junction bases: 5. CDR3 length equals 13 residues. Germline V gene sequence: CDR1 SNHLY, CDR2 FYNNEI. CDR3 sequence: CASRLQGYYEQYF. The CDR3 DNA is TGTGCCAGCAGATTACAGGGGTACTACGAGCAGTACTTC.

The genes are TRBV13 and TRBJ1-2, with unresolved D. The CDR3 has 10 residues. Trimming took 2 bases from V and 8 from J, leaving 3 bases between them. Germline values: CDR1 PRHDT, CDR2 FYEKMQ (reference sequence). The DNA for the CDR3 is TGTGCCAGCAGCTTATTAGGCTACACCTTC. Protein: CASSLLGYTF.

CDR3: CASSQVQGRGTTGELFF. CDR3 nucleotides: TGTGCCAGCAGCCAAGTCCAGGGGCGGGGGACGACCGGGGAGCTGTTTTTT. V usage is TRBV3-1 (or the pseudogene TRBV3-2) and J usage is TRBJ2-2, with D possibly TRBD2 on 7 matching bases. The V end lost 1 base, the J end lost 5 bases, and 17 bases lay between the germline ends. This CDR3 region has 17 residues. CDR1 and CDR2 from the germline V gene are LGHDT and YNNKEL (reference sequence).

This chain uses TRBV5-1 with TRBJ1-1; D perhaps matches TRBD1 (6 bases). Per germline, CDR1 SGHRS and CDR2 YFSETQ. The CDR3 extends over 15 amino acids. Trimming left V 0 bases short and J 2 bases short, with 11 bases between. CDR3 in amino acids: CASSLETGYNTEAFF. In DNA, the CDR3 is TGCGCCAGCAGCTTGGAGACAGGCTACAACACTGAAGCTTTCTTT.

The chain is built from TRBV12-5 and TRBJ2-4, with TRBD2 as a possible D gene (5 bases). The germline gives CDR1 LGHNT, CDR2 FRNRAP. The CDR3 totals 15 residues. V lost 1 base and J lost 6, with 13 bases in between. CDR3 coding DNA: TGTGCTAGTGGTTTGGGAGGGAGCGAAGGAAACATTCAGTACTTC. Amino acids: CASGLGGSEGNIQYF. Based on the CDR3 plus reference TRBV12-5 and TRBJ2-4, the full variable domain is DARVTQTPRHKVTEMGQEVTMRCQPILGHNTVFWYRQTMMQGLELLAYFRNRAPLDDSGMPKDRFSAEMPDATLATLKIQPSEPRDSAVYFCASGLGGSEGNIQYFGAGTRLSVL.

The chain has TRBV9 and TRBJ2-7, with TRBD2 identical over 8 bases. The germline gives CDR1 SGDLS, CDR2 YYNGEE. This CDR3 is built from 15 residues. Losses at the gene ends were 0 bases for V and 6 bases for J; bases not matched to a gene: 8. CDR3 loop: CASSVEVSGEGEQYV. Here the CDR3 DNA reads TGTGCCAGCAGCGTAGAGGTTAGCGGGGAGGGCGAGCAGTACGTC.

The chain employs TRBV7-2 and TRBJ2-3, with 8 nucleotides matching TRBD2. This CDR3 spans 16 amino acids. V lost 5 bases and J lost 1; bases outside the gene matches: 8. Germline V gene data show CDR1 as SGHTA and CDR2 as FQGNSA. DNA of the CDR3: TGTGCCAGCAGCCCACGGGAGGGCCTGGGCACAGATACGCAGTATTTT. This gives the protein CASSPREGLGTDTQYF.

The chain carries TRBV29-1 and TRBJ2-2; possibly TRBD1 for D (6 bases). The CDR3 runs to 13 residues. V dropped 5 bases and J dropped 3 bases, with 10 bases sitting between them. The germline V gene encodes CDR1 SQVTM and CDR2 ANQGSEA. CDR3: CSVPGQDTGELFF. In nucleotides, the CDR3 is TGCAGCGTTCCGGGACAAGACACCGGGGAGCTGTTTTTT.

The gene calls are TRBV7-9 and TRBJ2-5; no firm D call. Trimming stripped 4 bases from V and 11 bases from J, with 8 bases between. The CDR3 extends over 10 amino acids. Germline V gives CDR1 SEHNR, CDR2 FQNEAQ (reference sequence). CDR3 in DNA: TGTGCCAGCAGCTCCGTCGTTCAGTACTTC. Its translation: CASSSVVQYF.

This clone has just one count. The chain employs TRBV5-6 and TRBJ2-2; D unresolved. The CDR3 extends over 13 amino acids. Trimming took 0 bases from V and 7 from J, leaving 7 bases between them. Germline lookup yields CDR1 SGHDT and CDR2 YYEEEE. The chain's CDR3 is CASSLVRYGELFF. CDR3 sequence (DNA): TGTGCCAGCAGCTTGGTGCGATACGGGGAGCTGTTTTTT.

The gene calls are TRBV11-1 and TRBJ2-7, with no clear D. V dropped 0 bases and J dropped 0 bases, with 15 bases sitting between them. The V gene's germline CDR1 is SGHAT and CDR2 FQDESV (reference sequence). The CDR3 has 17 residues. This CDR3 is CASSLASTASLSYEQYF. In nucleotides, the CDR3 is TGTGCCAGCAGCTTAGCCAGTACGGCTAGTCTCTCCTACGAGCAGTACTTC.

This rearrangement joins TRBV6-2 or TRBV6-3 to TRBJ1-5, with D perhaps TRBD1 (6 bases). Germline-derived CDR1 and CDR2 are MNHEY and SVGEGT. V was shortened by 1 base and J by 0 bases, with 7 bases between the two germline ends. This CDR3 comprises 15 residues. The CDR3 loop reads CASSYYRDSNQPQHF. DNA for the CDR3: TGTGCCAGCAGTTACTACAGGGATAGCAATCAGCCCCAGCATTTT.

The genes are TRBV6-2 or TRBV6-3 and TRBJ1-4; D unclear. Trimming pared 10 bases from V and 0 bases from J, leaving 18 bases between. There are 16 residues in the CDR3. Germline V gene sequence: CDR1 MNHEY, CDR2 SVGEGT. The CDR3 region is CATNPHPGATNEKLFF. The DNA for the CDR3 is TGTGCCACCAACCCCCATCCGGGAGCAACTAATGAAAAACTGTTTTTT.

The chain employs TRBV14 and TRBJ1-5; TRBD1 aligns across 7 bases. Germline lookup yields CDR1 SGHDN and CDR2 FVKESK. The CDR3 has 13 residues. The V gene end was trimmed by 2 bases and the J gene end by 7 bases; junction bases not matched to a gene: 2. CDR3 residues: CASSQQGGQPQHF. The DNA for the CDR3 is TGTGCCAGCAGCCAACAGGGGGGACAGCCCCAGCATTTT.

The chain has TRBV12-5 and TRBJ1-5; D is unclear. Per the germline V gene, CDR1 is LGHNT and CDR2 is FRNRAP. The CDR3 spans 14 residues. V was shortened by 6 bases and J by 7 bases, with 16 bases between the two germline ends. The CDR3 protein is CASGPETEWQPQHF. Written as DNA, the CDR3 is TGTGCTAGTGGCCCAGAGACTGAATGGCAGCCCCAGCATTTT. The variable domain in full, completed from reference TRBV12-5 and TRBJ1-5, reads DARVTQTPRHKVTEMGQEVTMRCQPILGHNTVFWYRQTMMQGLELLAYFRNRAPLDDSGMPKDRFSAEMPDATLATLKIQPSEPRDSAVYFCASGPETEWQPQHFGDGTRLSIL.

This rearrangement joins TRBV9 to TRBJ2-1; 7 bases align to TRBD2. V shed 0 bases, J shed 4 bases, and the junction held 10 bases outside the gene matches. The CDR3 sequence is 17 residues long. Germline CDR1 SGDLS, CDR2 YYNGEE. CDR3 sequence: CASSVAYGAGRYNEQFF. DNA for the CDR3: TGTGCCAGCAGCGTAGCTTACGGAGCGGGAAGATACAATGAGCAGTTCTTC. Based on the CDR3 plus reference TRBV9 and TRBJ2-1, the full variable domain is DSGVTQTPKHLITATGQRVTLRCSPRSGDLSVYWYQQSLDQGLQFLIQYYNGEERAKGNILERFSAQQFPDLHSELNLSSLELGDSALYFCASSVAYGAGRYNEQFFGPGTRLTVL.

This sequence joins TRBV18 and TRBJ1-1; D uncertain. With 3 bases removed from V and 5 bases from J, the gap between germline ends came to 16 bases. This CDR3 region has 15 residues. Looked up from germline, CDR1 is KGHSH and CDR2 is LQKENI. CDR3 bases: TGTGCCAGCTCACCCGTCAGTGCGGTTGGGACTGAAGCTTTCTTT. Its translation: CASSPVSAVGTEAFF. The complete variable domain, with remaining parts taken from reference TRBV18 and TRBJ1-1, reads NAGVMQNPRHLVRRRGQEARLRCSPMKGHSHVYWYRQLPEEGLKFMVYLQKENIIDESGMPKERFSAEFPKEGPSILRIQQVVRGDSAAYFCASSPVSAVGTEAFFGQGTRLTVV.

The rearrangement links TRBV24-1 to TRBJ1-5, with a weak D call TRBD1 (6 bases). CDR1 KGHDR and CDR2 SFDVKD come from the germline V gene. The CDR3 extends over 15 amino acids. The V end lost 4 bases, the J end lost 4 bases, and 13 bases lay between the germline ends. As DNA, the CDR3 is TGTGCCACCAGTGAGACAGGACCCTCTAATCAGCCCCAGCATTTT. Translated, it gives CATSETGPSNQPQHF.

The gene calls are TRBV9 and TRBJ2-2, with D perhaps TRBD2 (6 bases). V lost 3 bases to trimming and J lost 4 bases, with 10 bases between them. The CDR3 is 14 amino acids. Germline CDR1 SGDLS, CDR2 YYNGEE. The CDR3 here is CASSGAGSTGELFF. DNA of the CDR3: TGTGCCAGCAGCGGTGCGGGGTCCACCGGGGAGCTGTTTTTT.

The rearrangement joins TRBV27 to TRBJ1-5; no definite D call. Trimming took 3 bases from V and 3 from J, leaving 12 bases between them. In germline, CDR1 is MNHEY, CDR2 SMNVEV (reference sequence). This CDR3 is 15 amino acids long. CDR3 in amino acids: CASSFAGSVNQPQHF. The CDR3 DNA is TGTGCCAGCAGTTTCGCGGGATCGGTCAATCAGCCCCAGCATTTT.

The chain recombines TRBV24-1 with TRBJ2-6, with unresolved D. The CDR3 contains 15 residues. Trimming took 3 bases from V and 1 from J, leaving 6 bases between them. CDR1 is KGHDR, CDR2 SFDVKD, per germline. The CDR3 DNA reads TGTGCCACCAGTGATAATCGGTCTGGGGCCAACGTCCTGACTTTC. As protein: CATSDNRSGANVLTF.

A remark on this clone: At one of its ends the junction is not consistent with the germline gene, which may arise from a read error. The DNA for the CDR3 is TGTGCCAGCTCGACAGGGACCTCTACTATAGCCTTC. It encodes CASSTGTSTIAF. This chain connects TRBV3-1 (or the pseudogene TRBV3-2) to TRBJ1-2; 7 positions match TRBD1. CDR1 is LGHDT, CDR2 YNNKEL, per germline (reference sequence). The CDR3 length is 12 residues.

The chain is built from TRBV28 and TRBJ2-1; no clear D. V shed 6 bases and J shed 4 bases, with 10 bases lying between them. From germline, CDR1 is MDHEN and CDR2 SYDVKM. There are 13 residues in the CDR3. In nucleotides, the CDR3 is TGTGCCAGCAGACCGGGTGGTTACAATGAGCAGTTCTTC. It translates to CASRPGGYNEQFF.

Comment on this clone: The junction does not match germline at one end; this may be a read error. The V call is TRBV20-1, the J call TRBJ1-4; TRBD1 agrees at 9 bases. This CDR3 spans 11 amino acids. Germline CDR1 reads DFQATT; CDR2 reads SNEGSKA (reference sequence). DNA of the CDR3: TGCAGTGCTGACCTCGTCCGGGACAGGGTTTTT. It translates to CSADLVRDRVF.

The rearrangement links TRBV5-1 to TRBJ1-2, with a possible D match to TRBD1 (5 bases). The CDR3 covers 14 residues. Trimming shortened V by 3 bases and J by 1 base, and 10 bases separated the two germline ends. From germline, CDR1 is SGHRS and CDR2 YFSETQ. The CDR3 coding sequence is TGCGCCAGCAGCTCTAACAGGTTTAACTATGGCTACACCTTC. Its protein is CASSSNRFNYGYTF.

Only one count was recorded for this clone. V gene TRBV28 combines with J gene TRBJ1-2, with TRBD1 matching over 8 bases. V shed 5 bases and J 6 bases; nucleotides not matched to a gene: 14. This CDR3 contains 16 residues. Germline loops: CDR1 MDHEN, CDR2 SYDVKM. As DNA, the CDR3 is TGTGCCAGCAGTGCCCAGACAGGGGTAGATGGAGATGGCTACACCTTC. Protein product: CASSAQTGVDGDGYTF.

The J gene is TRBJ2-5, the V gene TRBV5-1, with D perhaps TRBD1 (6 bases). This CDR3 has 16 residues. CDR1 and CDR2 (germline): SGHRS, YFSETQ. V was shortened by 1 base and J by 1 base, with 14 bases between the two germline ends. CDR3: CASSLFTGKTQETQYF. CDR3 sequence (DNA): TGCGCCAGCAGCTTGTTCACAGGGAAAACCCAAGAGACCCAGTACTTC.